This T cell receptor beta chain comes out of a study of CD8 T cells in Susac syndrome. With random hexamers, roughly 0.45 to 1 ug RNA was reverse transcribed. TCRdb itself ran the immunoSEQ multiplex PCR reads through MiXCR, one entry per CDR3 protein. The table shows some 160,000 distinct CDR3 sequences, with approximately 94% occurring only once. Note on this clonotype: Its antigen remains unknown.

Study conclusions and caveats: As acknowledged by the study, its TCR sequencing and HLA analysis included a relatively small number of individuals. The CD4+ T cell repertoires in Susac syndrome did not show any clonal expansion.

Sequencing of TCR beta was performed on blood CD8+ and CD4+ T cells. The source is a human donor with Susac syndrome. The sequencing sample was made of CD4+ T cells from PBMCs.

This CDR3 is CASSHRRPDARNIQYF. The CDR3 coding sequence is TGTGCCAGCAGCCACCGACGGCCGGATGCTAGAAACATTCAGTACTTC. J is TRBJ2-4 and V is TRBV5-6; D uncertain. This CDR3 is built from 16 residues. The V gene lost 4 bases and the J gene lost 6 bases, with 20 bases spanning the gap. Looked up from germline, CDR1 is SGHDT and CDR2 is YYEEEE.